The T cell receptor (beta chain) described here comes from a study of post-analysis software for immune sequencing data. Notes on the study in general: Analysis by F measure revealed that same-batch samples clustered strongly together. The study found TRBV5-6, TRBV5-1 and TRBV20-1 among a few TRBV segments more frequent in patients than controls. Significantly lower normalized Chao1 diversity was seen in multiple sclerosis patients than in controls.

Researchers reported that TCR beta cDNA libraries carried unique molecular identifiers. The authors obtained approximately 540,000 cDNA molecules from roughly 1 to 10 million T cells. TCRdb itself ran the PCR reads through MiXCR, one entry per CDR3 protein. The sample gives 750,000 to 900,000 distinct CDR3 sequences, just over 45% of which show up once; 4.9% is in the top ten. In regard to this clonotype: What it binds is not known.

V was cut by 8 bases and J by 5 bases, with 15 bases left in between. Looked up from germline, CDR1 is SGHAT and CDR2 is FQNNGV. This CDR3 has 13 amino acids. The source of this sequence is a girl aged 10-17 years with multiple sclerosis. The specimen sequenced was blood. J is TRBJ2-5 and V is TRBV11-2; D not certain. For the CDR3, the DNA is TGTGCCAGCGGGCTCCCTGAGATGGAGACCCAGTACTTC. This encodes CASGLPEMETQYF.